Sequencing of this T cell receptor (beta chain) was carried out in a study of T cells in Graves' hyperthyroidism and ophthalmopathy. Study-level background: Peripheral blood was secured at the point of initial diagnosis, before any treatment.

Lactation, pregnancy, other autoimmune disease or uncontrolled infection led to exclusion of patients. This clonotype came up many times. RNA transcripts gave rise to amplified TCR beta CDR3 regions. The HTBI primer set was used in a first-round RT-PCR of the TCR CDR3. TCRdb fed the multiplex PCR reads into MiXCR, producing one record per CDR3 protein. The data hold around 250,000 distinct CDR3 sequences, with about 15% observed a single time. The CDR3 runs to 15 residues. The V gene's germline CDR1 is SGHRS and CDR2 YFSETQ. Trimming took off 2 bases at V and 3 bases at J, with 12 bases between the two ends.

This sequence originates from a woman aged 40 to 55 with Graves' hyperthyroidism that later progressed to Graves' ophthalmopathy. Sequenced material: blood. The gene calls are TRBV5-1 and TRBJ1-5; D ambiguous. CDR3 sequence reads: CASSFGPGLNQPQHF. The CDR3, as DNA: TGCGCCAGCAGCTTCGGACCGGGCCTCAATCAGCCCCAGCATTTT.